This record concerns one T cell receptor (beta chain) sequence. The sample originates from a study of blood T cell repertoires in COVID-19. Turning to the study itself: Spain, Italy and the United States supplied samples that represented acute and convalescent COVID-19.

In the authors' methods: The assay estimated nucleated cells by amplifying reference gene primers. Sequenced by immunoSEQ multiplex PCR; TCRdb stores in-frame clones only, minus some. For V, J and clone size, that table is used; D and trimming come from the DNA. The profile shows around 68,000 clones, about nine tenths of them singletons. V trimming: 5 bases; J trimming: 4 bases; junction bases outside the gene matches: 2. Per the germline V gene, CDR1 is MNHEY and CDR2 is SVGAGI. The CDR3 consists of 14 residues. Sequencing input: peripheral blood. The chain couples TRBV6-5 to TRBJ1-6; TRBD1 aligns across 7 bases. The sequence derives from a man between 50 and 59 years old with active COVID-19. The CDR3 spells CASSPGQYNSPLHF. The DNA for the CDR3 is TGTGCCAGCAGTCCGGGACAGTATAATTCACCCCTCCACTTT.